These 11 T cell receptor beta chains were sequenced from one sample in a study of metastatic and nonmetastatic thyroid tumors. TCRdb recomputed clones from the PCR reads via MiXCR. The sample lists 20,000 to 25,000 clones; around 13% were seen once. Until they underwent thyroid surgery, no patient had received any treatment. The sample consisted of blood. These receptors originate from a female donor with papillary thyroid cancer or a benign thyroid nodule (not recorded which). Some clones in this sample may be carry-over from other donors' samples.

There are many counts of this clone. V and J are TRBV5-1 and TRBJ2-7; the D is unclear. This CDR3 region has 12 residues. CDR1 SGHRS and CDR2 YFSETQ come from the germline V gene. Trimming took off 0 bases at V and 6 bases at J, with 7 bases between the two ends. This CDR3 is CASSLAGAEQYF. The CDR3, as DNA: TGCGCCAGCAGCTTGGCAGGCGCCGAGCAGTACTTC.

This clone was observed many times. The gene calls are TRBV19 and TRBJ1-1; the match to TRBD1 covers 7 bases. Germline values: CDR1 LNHDA, CDR2 SQIVND (reference sequence). The CDR3 covers 11 residues. The trim removed 5 bases at V and 9 bases at J, leaving 3 bases unmatched. Here the CDR3 DNA reads TGTGCCAGTAGTGGGACAGAAAAAGCTTTCTTT. This codes for CASSGTEKAFF.

In its sample, this clone was seen many times. The chain employs TRBV12-3 or TRBV12-4 and TRBJ2-1; TRBD2 agrees at 7 bases. V lost 1 base, J lost 10 bases, and 7 bases stayed unmatched. CDR3 length: 14 amino acids. CDR3 in amino acids: CASSLGTPGGEQFF. The CDR3, as DNA: TGTGCCAGCAGTTTAGGTACCCCGGGAGGAGAGCAGTTCTTC.

Of note for this clone: Mismatch with germline at one junction end may stem from a read error. The identical CDR3 is also encoded by other nucleotide sequences in the sample. For the CDR3, the DNA is TGTGCCAGCAGCCCCTACCAGAGCGTGGGGTACACATTC. This sequence encodes CASSPYQSVGYTF. The chain recombines TRBV7-2 with TRBJ1-2; the D is unclear. The CDR3 has 13 residues. Germline CDR1 reads SGHTA; CDR2 reads FQGNSA.

This clone was seen many times. The chain couples TRBV3-1 to TRBJ1-4; D is ambiguous. The germline V gene has CDR1 LGHDT and CDR2 YNNKEL (reference sequence). The CDR3 runs to 12 residues. V dropped 4 bases and J dropped 2 bases, with 2 bases sitting between them. The CDR3 here is CASSRTNEKLFF. CDR3 nucleotides: TGTGCCAGCAGCCGCACTAATGAAAAACTGTTTTTT.

In its sample, this clone was seen many times. V gene TRBV12-5 combines with J gene TRBJ1-1; 8 nucleotides line up with TRBD1. With V trimmed by 0 bases and J by 1 base, 13 bases remained unmatched. The CDR3 runs 19 residues. Germline lookup yields CDR1 LGHNT and CDR2 FRNRAP. The CDR3, as DNA: TGTGCTAGTGGTTTGGTGGTAGGACAGGGAGGTTTGTCGAACACTGAAGCTTTCTTT. Translating gives CASGLVVGQGGLSNTEAFF.

This clone appeared many times. The genes are TRBV24-1 and TRBJ2-5; maybe TRBD2 (8 bases). The CDR3 runs 16 residues. The germline V gene has CDR1 KGHDR and CDR2 SFDVKD. Trimming left V 1 base short and J 6 bases short, with 17 bases between. The CDR3 coding sequence is TGTGCCACCAGTGATTTCGGGAGGGGGCCTGTTCAGACCCAGTACTTC. Translated, it gives CATSDFGRGPVQTQYF.

This clone was detected ten times or more. J is TRBJ1-5 and V is TRBV12-3 or TRBV12-4; D is ambiguous. V lost 5 bases and J 3 bases, leaving 14 bases between the germline ends. The CDR3 extends over 15 amino acids. CDR3 nucleotide sequence: TGTGCCAGCAGTCCTGTAGGAGGGTACAATCAGCCCCAGCATTTT. It is translated as CASSPVGGYNQPQHF.

This sequence joins TRBV12-3 or TRBV12-4 and TRBJ2-7; D possibly corresponds to TRBD1 (5 bases). V was cut by 2 bases and J by 2 bases, with 10 bases left in between. This CDR3 region has 14 residues. CDR3 sequence: CASSLYARAYEQYF. The CDR3 DNA follows: TGTGCCAGCAGTTTATACGCCAGGGCCTACGAGCAGTACTTC.

Many counts were recorded for this clone. CDR3 nucleotides: TGTGCCAGCAATCAGGCAGGGTTGTCCTACGAGCAGTACTTC. Its protein product is CASNQAGLSYEQYF. The chain couples TRBV12-3 or TRBV12-4 to TRBJ2-7; D perhaps matches TRBD1 (5 bases). CDR3 size: 14 residues. With 7 bases removed from V and 1 base from J, the gap between germline ends came to 14 bases.

The sample holds a few counts of this clone. Since a much larger clone is just one base distant, this may be a read error. V and J are TRBV6-2 or TRBV6-3 and TRBJ1-4; a possible D gene is TRBD1 (6 bases). From germline, CDR1 is MNHEY and CDR2 SVGEGT. The CDR3 spans 13 residues. Trimming removed 10 bases at V and 8 bases at J, with 17 bases between. The CDR3 sequence: CANRAGLREKLFF. The DNA of the CDR3 is TGTGCCAACAGGGCGGGACTGCGGGAAAAACTGTTTTTT.